This is a list of T cell receptor beta chains from one sample in a study of T-cell reconstitution after alpha-beta-depleted transplantation in children. TCRdb reprocessed the PCR reads via MiXCR and lists one record per CDR3 protein. The sample holds more than 200,000 distinct CDR3 sequences, around 25% seen once. The specimen comprised PBMCs, mostly from graft donor cells, sampled 360 days after TCRalphabeta/CD19-depleted stem cell transplant. The receptor set was obtained from a female patient aged 2 to 10 who had a stem cell transplant for congenital amegakaryocytic thrombocytopenia, so the T cells may come from the graft donor. Both conserved end residues are part of each CDR3. The order of the fields is V gene, clone size, CDR3 protein. The listing skips clone size in some rows; elsewhere it reads once, few, many or a size class.

TRBV6-5 | few | CASSYSSVTGRHIQYF
TRBV7-2 | . | CASSPNPGLGTEQFF
TRBV24-1 | few | CATSDSGLTTQYF
TRBV18 | few | CASSPGQGSSGNTIYF
TRBV4-1 | many | CASSPNSNQPQHF
TRBV29-1 | . | CSVPGGQTNYGYTF
TRBV4-1 | . | CASSQDTGSSYNEQFF
TRBV12-3/TRBV12-4 | . | CASSWRGTGSEQYF
TRBV28 | few | CASSAGYGYTF
TRBV27 | . | CASSWAGRNTEAFF
TRBV25-1 | . | CASRETSSFYNEQFF
TRBV11-2 | . | CASSPSGGPRAGELFF
TRBV12-3/TRBV12-4 | many | CASRQRAYNEQFF
TRBV28 | . | CASTSGGYEQYF
TRBV12-3/TRBV12-4 | . | CASMSGLSTDTQYF
TRBV20-1 | few | CSARFQTMAEAFF
TRBV5-1 | . | CASSLSSYSTDTQYF
TRBV20-1 | few | CSALSSGIYEQYF
TRBV24-1 | . | CATSGWQGRNYGYTF
TRBV12-3/TRBV12-4 | . | CASSTLGTPPGGYTF
TRBV6-1 | . | CASSTLRQGGNQPQHF
TRBV19 | few | CASSTSLINYEQYF
TRBV20-1 | . | CSASLLAGVLYEQYF
TRBV12-3/TRBV12-4 | . | CASSFVAALRETQYF
TRBV6-1 | . | CASNPSGIYEQYF
TRBV12-3/TRBV12-4 | few | CASSLNDGGGSGANVLTF
TRBV18 | many | CASSPVAGGLNEQFF
TRBV5-1 | . | CASSQDFNYGYTF
TRBV4-1 | many | CASSQITGGLAGNTIYF
TRBV30 | . | CALRRGAETQYF
TRBV3-1 | . | CASSQDIGEYEQYF
TRBV15 | . | CATSREQGSYNEQFF
TRBV5-1 | few | CASSLETGTKNIQYF
TRBV3-1 | . | CASSQLALVGSGELFF
TRBV12-3/TRBV12-4 | few | CASSFGGNYEQYF
TRBV10-2 | . | CASRGQINQPQHF
TRBV24-1 | once | CATSDFSGTVQETQYF
TRBV20-1 | . | CSARIPYRGVDGYTF
TRBV11-2 | few | CASSFGTGLGTEAFF
TRBV29-1 | . | CSVGRGDNEQFF